These 23 T cell receptor beta chains were sequenced from one sample in a study of cytomegalovirus exposure and HLA in healthy donors. The PCR ran on 60 Vbeta and 13 Jbeta primers. This table comes from immunoSEQ multiplex PCR, and its TCRdb copy is limited to in-frame clones, with some not included. The sample shows some 150,000 clones, over 55% of them seen only once. The sequenced sample was PBMCs. The receptor source for this set is a man aged 35 to 55 in good health and CMV-seronegative.

On this clone: This sample includes further DNA sequences coding for the same CDR3. The rearrangement uses TRBV28 and TRBJ1-1; D not certain. Trimming removed 6 bases at V and 1 base at J, with 9 bases between. This CDR3 contains 13 residues. Per the germline V gene, CDR1 is MDHEN and CDR2 is SYDVKM. The CDR3 loop is CASSRTGNTEAFF. CDR3 nucleotide sequence: TGTGCCAGCAGCCGAACGGGGAACACTGAAGCTTTCTTT.

This chain connects TRBV4-3 to TRBJ2-7; D is undetermined. V was pared by 0 bases and J by 4 bases, with 7 bases between. This CDR3 spans 13 amino acids. Germline V gene sequence: CDR1 LGHNA, CDR2 YSLEER. In DNA, the CDR3 is TGCGCCAGCAGCCAAGATTCGGGTTACGAGCAGTACTTC. The encoded protein is CASSQDSGYEQYF.

The chain couples TRBV7-2 to TRBJ2-1, with 11 positions matching TRBD2. The CDR3 is made up of 17 amino acids. V lost 3 bases and J lost 4; bases outside the gene matches: 8. Looked up from germline, CDR1 is SGHTA and CDR2 is FQGNSA. This CDR3 is CASSLRGLAETYNEQFF. In nucleotides, the CDR3 is TGTGCCAGCAGCTTGAGGGGACTAGCGGAAACTTACAATGAGCAGTTCTTC.

The chain uses TRBV6-6 and TRBJ2-5; D ambiguous. V gave up 5 bases and J gave up 2 bases, with 6 bases separating them. The CDR3 sequence is 12 residues long. CDR1 and CDR2 from the germline V gene are MNHNY and SVGAGI (reference sequence). The CDR3 sequence: CASSQFQETQYF. CDR3 nucleotide sequence: TGTGCCAGCAGTCAGTTTCAAGAGACCCAGTACTTC.

V gene TRBV6-5 combines with J gene TRBJ2-4, with 7 nucleotides matching TRBD1. V dropped 2 bases and J dropped 0; count of bases not matched to a gene: 4. The CDR3 is 16 residues long. Germline loops: CDR1 MNHEY, CDR2 SVGAGI. The CDR3 DNA reads as TGTGCCAGCAGTTACGGACAGGCAGTAGCCAAAAACATTCAGTACTTC. As protein: CASSYGQAVAKNIQYF.

This chain links TRBV7-9 with TRBJ2-5; D unclear. CDR3 length equals 11 residues. Germline CDR1 and CDR2: SEHNR and FQNEAQ (reference sequence). The germline V and J ends were trimmed by 6 bases and 2 bases, with 4 bases remaining between them. The CDR3 reads CASSNQETQYF. CDR3 nucleotides: TGTGCCAGCAGTAATCAAGAGACCCAGTACTTC.

The J gene is TRBJ1-1, the V gene TRBV6-1, with D tentatively TRBD1 (6 bases). Per germline, CDR1 MNHNS and CDR2 SASEGT. The CDR3 contains 15 residues. Trimming pared 5 bases from V and 1 base from J, leaving 14 bases between. Here the CDR3 reads CASSFLQGRNTEAFF. The CDR3 DNA sequence: TGTGCCAGCAGTTTCCTACAGGGACGGAACACTGAAGCTTTCTTT.

The V gene is TRBV5-1, the J gene TRBJ2-3; 9 bases are shared with TRBD2. Germline-derived CDR1 and CDR2 are SGHRS and YFSETQ. The CDR3 covers 18 residues. V trimming: 0 bases; J trimming: 2 bases; junction bases outside the gene matches: 10. The DNA for the CDR3 is TGCGCCAGCAGCTTGGCCGGGACTAGCAGGGAGGTCACAGATACGCAGTATTTT. Amino acid sequence: CASSLAGTSREVTDTQYF.

The rearrangement joins TRBV4-1 to TRBJ2-1; TRBD2 matches at 15 bases. From germline, CDR1 is MGHRA and CDR2 YSYEKL. With 3 bases clipped from V and 0 bases from J, the junction kept 9 bases outside the gene matches. This CDR3 region has 20 residues. The CDR3 region has the DNA TGCGCCAGCAGCCACCAAAGCGGGACTAGCGGGAGGAGCTCCTACAATGAGCAGTTCTTC. Translated: CASSHQSGTSGRSSYNEQFF.

The chain links TRBV5-4 to TRBJ2-3, with 9 bases identical to TRBD2. This CDR3 spans 17 amino acids. Germline V gene lookup returns CDR1 SGHNT and CDR2 YYREEE (reference sequence). V dropped 0 bases and J dropped 3; count of bases not matched to a gene: 8. The CDR3 DNA is TGTGCCAGCAGCTTGGACGGCGGGGGGGTACAGACAGATACGCAGTATTTT. It codes for CASSLDGGGVQTDTQYF.

V usage is TRBV4-3 and J usage is TRBJ2-5; D gene uncertain. The tail of the sequence fits TRBJ2-7 better, so the J call may be wrong. The CDR3 has 13 amino acids. CDR1 and CDR2 (germline): LGHNA, YSLEER. The CDR3 nucleotides are TGCGCCAGCAGCCAAGGGGTGGGCTACGAGCAGTACTTC. It yields the protein CASSQGVGYEQYF.

The chain has TRBV6-5 and TRBJ2-7, with 10 bases lining up with TRBD2. CDR1 and CDR2 (germline): MNHEY, SVGAGI. Trimming at V came to 0 bases and at J to 5 bases, leaving 4 bases not matched to a gene. The CDR3 extends over 15 amino acids. The CDR3 sequence: CASSYSGTSANEQYF. CDR3 nucleotide sequence: TGTGCCAGCAGTTACTCGGGGACTAGCGCCAACGAGCAGTACTTC.

This clone was recorded once. At one end, the junction sequence differs from germline, possibly due to a read error. The V and J genes are TRBV15 and TRBJ2-5, with TRBD2 identical over 12 bases. The CDR3 sequence is 15 residues long. Germline V gene data show CDR1 as LNHNV and CDR2 as YYDKDF (reference sequence). The CDR3 region has the DNA TGTGCCACCAGCCCTAGCGGGGGGGCCGGGGAGACCCGGTACTTC. This translates into CATSPSGGAGETRYF.

This clone was counted a few times. The V and J genes are TRBV7-2 and TRBJ1-2; 8 nucleotides match TRBD1. The germline CDR1 and CDR2 sequences are SGHTA and FQGNSA. CDR3 length equals 14 residues. Losses at the gene ends were 4 bases for V and 7 bases for J; bases not matched to a gene: 8. The CDR3 loop reads CASSSMDRVGGYTF. The CDR3 coding sequence is TGTGCCAGCAGCTCCATGGACAGGGTGGGTGGCTACACCTTC.

The rearrangement joins TRBV6-1 to TRBJ1-1; D might be TRBD1 (5 bases). V lost 9 bases and J lost 4, with 15 bases in between. CDR3 length: 13 amino acids. In germline, CDR1 is MNHNS, CDR2 SASEGT. The DNA of the CDR3 is TGTGCCAGTCAGGGAGGGGAGAGCACTGAAGCTTTCTTT. Protein sequence: CASQGGESTEAFF.

The CDR3 DNA follows: TGTGCCTGGAGTGGGGACAGGGGGAGACATCAGCCCCAGCATTTT. This codes for CAWSGDRGRHQPQHF. This chain uses TRBV30 with TRBJ1-5, with 11 nucleotides matching TRBD1. V lost 1 base, J lost 5 bases, and 4 bases stayed unmatched. CDR1 and CDR2 (germline): GTSNPN, SVGIG (reference sequence). The CDR3 loop spans 15 amino acids.

The chain carries TRBV14 and TRBJ2-5, with a possible D match to TRBD2 (5 bases). The J call is doubtful: the DNA matches TRBJ2-7 better. Germline V gives CDR1 SGHDN, CDR2 FVKESK. There are 14 residues in the CDR3. CDR3 amino acids: CASSQIGSSYEQYF. In DNA, the CDR3 is TGTGCCAGCAGCCAGATAGGGAGCTCCTACGAGCAGTACTTC.

In its sample, this clone was seen a few times. CDR3 protein: CASSGGQDYSGNTIYF. The CDR3 bases are TGTGCCAGCAGTGGCGGACAGGATTACTCTGGAAACACCATATATTTT. The genes are TRBV6-1 and TRBJ1-3, with 7 bases that match TRBD1. Losses at the gene ends were 4 bases for V and 0 bases for J; bases not matched to a gene: 6. This CDR3 is 16 amino acids long. Per the germline V gene, CDR1 is MNHNS and CDR2 is SASEGT.

J is TRBJ2-1 and V is TRBV27, with a weak D call TRBD1 (5 bases). Trimming pared 7 bases from V and 0 bases from J, leaving 13 bases between. The CDR3 has 15 amino acids. Germline CDR1 MNHEY, CDR2 SMNVEV (reference sequence). The CDR3 DNA reads as TGTGCCAGCAAGGGTAGTAGGGGCTCCTACAATGAGCAGTTCTTC. Residues: CASKGSRGSYNEQFF.

This clone occurred once. This sequence joins TRBV10-3 and TRBJ2-7; D call uncertain. The CDR3 has 12 residues. Deletions cut 2 bases from V and 3 bases from J, with 5 bases between. Germline-derived CDR1 and CDR2 are ENHRY and SYGVKD. CDR3 nucleotides: TGTGCCATCAGTGAGGAGGACTACGAGCAGTACTTC. As protein: CAISEEDYEQYF.

This chain uses TRBV4-1 with TRBJ2-5; 8 bases line up with TRBD1. V shed 3 bases, J shed 4 bases, and the junction held 4 bases outside the gene matches. Germline V gene sequence: CDR1 MGHRA, CDR2 YSYEKL. The CDR3 is 14 residues long. For the CDR3, the DNA is TGCGCCAGCAGCCAGGGACAGGAGGGAGAGACCCAGTACTTC. It specifies CASSQGQEGETQYF.

V usage is TRBV28 and J usage is TRBJ2-5, with a weak D call TRBD1 (6 bases). V was pared by 2 bases and J by 3 bases, with 10 bases between. The CDR3 is made up of 14 amino acids. Germline assignment: CDR1 MDHEN and CDR2 SYDVKM. The CDR3 loop reads CASSLGGSEETQYF. The CDR3 DNA sequence: TGTGCCAGCAGTTTAGGGGGCAGCGAAGAGACCCAGTACTTC.

The chain couples TRBV5-6 to TRBJ1-1; a weak D match, TRBD1 (6 bases). Trimming left V 3 bases short and J 6 bases short, with 15 bases between. The CDR3 extends over 14 amino acids. Germline V gives CDR1 SGHDT, CDR2 YYEEEE. The CDR3 nucleotides read TGTGCCAGCAGCTGGCAGTGGGGGCAGGCTGAAGCTTTCTTT. It yields the protein CASSWQWGQAEAFF.